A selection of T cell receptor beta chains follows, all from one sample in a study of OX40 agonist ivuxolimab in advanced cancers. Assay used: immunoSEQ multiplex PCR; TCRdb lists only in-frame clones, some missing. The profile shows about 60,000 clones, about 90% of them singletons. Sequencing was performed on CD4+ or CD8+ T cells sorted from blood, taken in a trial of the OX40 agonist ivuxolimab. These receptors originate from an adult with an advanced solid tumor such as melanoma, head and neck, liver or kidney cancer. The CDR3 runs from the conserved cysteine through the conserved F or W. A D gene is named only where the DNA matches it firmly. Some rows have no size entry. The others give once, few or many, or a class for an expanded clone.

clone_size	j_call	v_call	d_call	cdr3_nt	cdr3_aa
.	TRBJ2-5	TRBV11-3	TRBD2	TGTGCCAGCAGCTTAGTATTTTTGGCTAGCGGGGCGTACCAAGAGACCCAGTACTTC	CASSLVFLASGAYQETQYF
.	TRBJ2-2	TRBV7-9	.	TGTGCCAGCACCGGACTAAAGAACACCGGGGAGCTGTTTTTT	CASTGLKNTGELFF
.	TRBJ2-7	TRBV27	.	TGTGCCAGCAGTTTTGCGGAATCCTACGAGCAGTACTTC	CASSFAESYEQYF
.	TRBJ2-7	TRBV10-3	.	TGTGCCATCACGGGGGTTTTGGAATCGGACGAGCAGTACTTC	CAITGVLESDEQYF
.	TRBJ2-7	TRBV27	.	TGTGCCAGCAGTCTTACCTACGGAGTCACTGGGTCCGAGCAGTACTTC	CASSLTYGVTGSEQYF
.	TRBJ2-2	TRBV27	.	TGTGCCAGCAGTTTTACAGGGCCGGCGACCGGGGAGCTGTTTTTT	CASSFTGPATGELFF
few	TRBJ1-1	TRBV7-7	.	TGTGCTAGCAGCTTAGAAGTGAACACTGAAGCTTTCTTT	CASSLEVNTEAFF
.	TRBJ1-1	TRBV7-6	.	TGTGCCAGCAGCGCCATCGTGAACACTGAAGCTTTCTTT	CASSAIVNTEAFF
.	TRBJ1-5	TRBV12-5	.	TGTGCTAGTGGTTTGGGGACTTCTGGTCAGCCCCAGCATTTT	CASGLGTSGQPQHF
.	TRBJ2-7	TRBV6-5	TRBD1	TGTGCCAGCAAGAACGACAGGGGGAACTACGAGCAGTACTTC	CASKNDRGNYEQYF
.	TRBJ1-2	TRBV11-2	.	TGTGCCAGCAGCTTAGATCCCGCAGGGGCCTTCAACTATGGCTACACCTTC	CASSLDPAGAFNYGYTF
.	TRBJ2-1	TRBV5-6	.	TGTGCCACCAGAATAGGGAATGAGCAGTTCTTC	CATRIGNEQFF
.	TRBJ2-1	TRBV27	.	TGTGCCAGCAGTTTATCGTTAGTAACTTTCACCAATGAGCAGTTCTTC	CASSLSLVTFTNEQFF
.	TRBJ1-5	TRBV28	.	TGTGCCAGTACGTCCCCACAGGGCGGTCAGCCCCAGCATTTT	CASTSPQGGQPQHF
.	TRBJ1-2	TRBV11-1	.	TGTGCCAGCAGCTTTAGCCAAGGAGGGGCCTATGGCTACACCTTC	CASSFSQGGAYGYTF
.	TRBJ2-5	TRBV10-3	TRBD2	TGTGCCACCGCACAGACTAGCGGGGGCCAACAAGAGACCCAGTACTTC	CATAQTSGGQQETQYF
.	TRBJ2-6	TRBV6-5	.	TGTGCCAGCAGCCGGGACTCTGGGGCCAACGTCCTGACTTTC	CASSRDSGANVLTF
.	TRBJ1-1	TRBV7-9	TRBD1	TGTGCCAGCATGAAGTGGGCGACAGGGGAGGGTCACACTGAAGCTTTCTTT	CASMKWATGEGHTEAFF
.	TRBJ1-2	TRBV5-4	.	TGTGCCAGCAGCTTGGAAGCGGGGGCCCCGGATGGCTACACCTTC	CASSLEAGAPDGYTF
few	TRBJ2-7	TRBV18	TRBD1	TGTGCCAGCTCCCTCATAGGGGACAGCGGGCAGTACTTC	CASSLIGDSGQYF